Listed here are 18 T cell receptor beta chains from one sample, sequenced in a study of blood T cell repertoires in COVID-19. TCRdb's table, derived via immunoSEQ multiplex PCR, lists solely in-frame clones and lacks some. The sample has 40,000 to 55,000 clones, roughly 89% seen once. Material: peripheral blood. Source of these receptors: a human donor in a cohort sampled during active COVID-19.

The chain is built from TRBV24-1 and TRBJ2-1; 12 positions agree with TRBD2. The CDR3 has 16 residues. Per germline, CDR1 KGHDR and CDR2 SFDVKD. J was trimmed by 4 bases and V by 3 bases; bases with no gene match: 3. The CDR3 loop reads CATSDTGTSGYNEQFF. The CDR3 DNA reads TGTGCCACCAGTGATACGGGGACTAGCGGGTACAATGAGCAGTTCTTC.

The chain couples TRBV5-1 to TRBJ2-1; D gene uncertain. Per germline, CDR1 SGHRS and CDR2 YFSETQ. This CDR3 has 14 amino acids. Trimming shortened V by 0 bases and J by 8 bases, and 12 bases separated the two germline ends. CDR3 bases: TGCGCCAGCAGCTTGGCCGCGCTAGGCTATGAGCAGTTCTTC. Translated: CASSLAALGYEQFF.

This chain connects TRBV25-1 to TRBJ1-1; 9 positions agree with TRBD1. V shed 6 bases and J 6 bases; nucleotides not matched to a gene: 14. This CDR3 spans 16 amino acids. The germline V gene has CDR1 MGHDK and CDR2 SYGVNS. In DNA, the CDR3 is TGTGCCAGCAGCCCCGGGACAGGGCGGGTTCTAGCTGAAGCTTTCTTT. Its protein is CASSPGTGRVLAEAFF.

V and J are TRBV7-2 and TRBJ2-5; D gene unclear. CDR1 is SGHTA and CDR2 is FQGNSA in the germline V gene. With 3 bases removed from V and 4 bases from J, the gap between germline ends came to 6 bases. The CDR3 runs to 12 residues. The DNA for the CDR3 is TGTGCCAGCAGCTTTACTGGAGAGACCCAGTACTTC. Its protein product is CASSFTGETQYF.

The V gene is TRBV30, the J gene TRBJ2-3; 7 bases agree with TRBD1. Germline lookup yields CDR1 GTSNPN and CDR2 SVGIG (reference sequence). The CDR3 covers 15 residues. The trim removed 1 base at V and 2 bases at J, leaving 6 bases unmatched. The CDR3 DNA reads TGTGCCTGGAGTGAGGGACAGCCGTTCACAGATACGCAGTATTTT. The encoded protein is CAWSEGQPFTDTQYF.

The chain links TRBV29-1 to TRBJ2-1; possible D gene TRBD2, 6 bases. Germline V gives CDR1 SQVTM, CDR2 ANQGSEA. This CDR3 comprises 14 residues. The V and J ends lost 5 bases and 8 bases respectively, with 19 bases between them. The CDR3, as DNA: TGCAGCGTTTTAGGCGGGGTAATGGCCGATGAGCAGTTCTTC. Its translation: CSVLGGVMADEQFF.

This clone has just a few counts. The V call is TRBV5-6, the J call TRBJ2-5; tentatively, D is TRBD2 (6 bases). The CDR3 has 14 amino acids. The germline V and J ends were trimmed by 4 bases and 7 bases, with 17 bases remaining between them. From germline, CDR1 is SGHDT and CDR2 YYEEEE. The CDR3 bases are TGTGCCAGCAGCCTACCGGGACTGGCCGGGACCCAGTACTTC. Amino acids: CASSLPGLAGTQYF.

The chain employs TRBV3-1 (or the pseudogene TRBV3-2) and TRBJ1-5, with a weak D call TRBD1 (5 bases). Germline V gene data show CDR1 as LGHDT and CDR2 as YNNKEL (reference sequence). This CDR3 region has 15 residues. The ends were cut back, 5 bases at V and 3 bases at J, with 14 bases in the middle. The CDR3, as DNA: TGTGCCAGCAGCGCCGCAGGGAATAACAATCAGCCCCAGCATTTT. Amino acids: CASSAAGNNNQPQHF.

The V and J genes are TRBV6-6 and TRBJ1-2; 12 nucleotides align to TRBD1. The CDR3 consists of 16 residues. J was trimmed by 7 bases and V by 6 bases; bases with no gene match: 12. Germline-derived CDR1 and CDR2 are MNHNY and SVGAGI (reference sequence). The CDR3 loop is CASSLSRDRGLIGYTF. CDR3 DNA: TGTGCCAGCAGCTTGAGCAGGGACAGGGGGCTGATTGGCTACACCTTC.

V is TRBV6-6 and J is TRBJ1-5; D ambiguous. CDR1 is MNHNY, CDR2 SVGAGI, per germline (reference sequence). Trimming took 1 base from V and 2 from J, leaving 9 bases between them. This CDR3 is built from 15 residues. The CDR3 region has the DNA TGTGCCAGCAGTTACTTCGACGGGGGCAATCAGCCCCAGCATTTT. This gives the protein CASSYFDGGNQPQHF.

The chain combines TRBV11-2 with TRBJ2-5; the match to TRBD2 covers 10 bases. The CDR3 has 17 amino acids. V gave up 1 base and J gave up 3 bases; unmatched junction bases: 8. Per the germline V gene, CDR1 is SGHAT and CDR2 is FQNNGV. This CDR3 is CASSLVLAGAQKETQYF. DNA of the CDR3: TGTGCCAGCAGCTTAGTTCTAGCGGGGGCGCAGAAAGAGACCCAGTACTTC.

V and J are TRBV5-1 and TRBJ2-7; 7 bases align to TRBD1. Germline V gene data show CDR1 as SGHRS and CDR2 as YFSETQ. The CDR3 has 14 residues. V was clipped by 7 bases and J by 4 bases; unmatched bases: 11. CDR3: CASARDSGLYEQYF. The CDR3 nucleotides read TGCGCCAGCGCCCGGGACAGTGGTCTTTACGAGCAGTACTTC.

The rearrangement uses TRBV18 and TRBJ1-5; 9 nucleotides line up with TRBD1. This CDR3 comprises 16 residues. Germline lookup yields CDR1 KGHSH and CDR2 LQKENI. The trim removed 3 bases at V and 4 bases at J, leaving 7 bases unmatched. CDR3 amino acids: CASSPTFGQGNQPQHF. CDR3 in DNA: TGTGCCAGCTCACCCACCTTCGGACAGGGGAATCAGCCCCAGCATTTT.

In nucleotides, the CDR3 is TGTGCCTGGAGTCCCGACAGCCCTGAAGCTTTCTTT. Translation gives CAWSPDSPEAFF. The chain employs TRBV30 and TRBJ1-1; a weak D match, TRBD1 (5 bases). This CDR3 contains 12 residues. V lost 2 bases and J 6 bases, leaving 10 bases between the germline ends. Germline V gives CDR1 GTSNPN, CDR2 SVGIG (reference sequence).

This clone was counted only a few times. This rearrangement joins TRBV15 to TRBJ2-7, with 7 bases fitting TRBD1. CDR1 and CDR2 (germline): LNHNV, YYDKDF (reference sequence). CDR3 size: 13 residues. Germline trimming cut 5 bases from V and 3 bases from J; bases unmatched to any gene: 4. In DNA, the CDR3 is TGTGCCACCAGCCCCCGGGACAGCTACGAGCAGTACGTC. Translating gives CATSPRDSYEQYV.

The J gene is TRBJ2-5, the V gene TRBV7-8; perhaps TRBD2 as D (5 bases). The V end lost 5 bases, the J end lost 1 base, and 11 bases lay between the germline ends. CDR3 length: 14 residues. Germline-derived CDR1 and CDR2 are SGHVS and FQNEAQ. The chain's CDR3 is CASSRGLTQETQYF. The CDR3 nucleotides are TGTGCCAGCAGCCGCGGACTCACCCAAGAGACCCAGTACTTC.

The rearrangement joins TRBV19 to TRBJ1-6; TRBD1 aligns across 10 bases. The length of the CDR3 is 15 residues. After removal of 6 bases from V and 4 bases from J, the junction contained 3 bases not matched to a gene. Looked up from germline, CDR1 is LNHDA and CDR2 is SQIVND (reference sequence). CDR3 amino acids: CASRTGGRYNSPLHF. The CDR3 DNA reads as TGTGCCAGTAGGACAGGGGGCAGATATAATTCACCCCTCCACTTT.

The V call is TRBV10-1, the J call TRBJ2-2; weak D call: TRBD1 (6 bases). Germline CDR1 is WNHNN and CDR2 is SYGVQD (reference sequence). Between the trimmed V and J ends, which lost 6 bases and 1 base, there was a span of 9 bases. The CDR3 consists of 14 residues. CDR3 nucleotides: TGCGCCAGCAGCAAGACAGGGAACACCGGGGAGCTGTTTTTT. This codes for CASSKTGNTGELFF.